This is a list of T cell receptor beta chains from one sample in a study of Graves' ophthalmopathy and Graves' hyperthyroidism. Using its own MiXCR run on the multiplex PCR reads, TCRdb lists one record per CDR3 protein. In the table there are about 400,000 distinct CDR3 sequences, approximately 16% of which are singletons. Sequencing input: peripheral blood. These TCRs come from a woman under 30 with Graves' ophthalmopathy. Both conserved end residues are part of each CDR3. The order of the fields is D gene, V gene, clone size, J gene, CDR3 DNA, CDR3 protein. D genes are given only for firm matches. Not every row has a clone size; where given, it reads once, few, many or a size class.

.,TRBV7-2,many,TRBJ1-6,TGTGCCAGCAGCTCGGGGAGCTCCTATAATTCACCCCTCCACTTT,CASSSGSSYNSPLHF
.,TRBV7-2,.,TRBJ2-5,TGTGCCAGCAGCCTCCTCTGGGGGACTCGAGTAGAGACCCAGTACTTC,CASSLLWGTRVETQYF
.,TRBV7-2,many,TRBJ2-7,TGTGCCAGCAGCTTAGGGGCTAGCGCCGCCTACGAGCAGTACTTC,CASSLGASAAYEQYF
.,TRBV29-1,many,TRBJ2-5,TGCAGCGTTGAAAAGGGTGTCGGAGAGACCCAGTACTTC,CSVEKGVGETQYF
TRBD1,TRBV3-1,many,TRBJ2-4,TGTGCCAGCAGCCCGAGGACAGGGGGTTTCAAAAACATTCAGTACTTC,CASSPRTGGFKNIQYF
TRBD1,TRBV6-5,many,TRBJ2-7,TGTGCCAGCAGTTACCTACGACCGGGGACAGCGACAACCTACGAGCAGTACTTC,CASSYLRPGTATTYEQYF
.,TRBV19,many,TRBJ1-1,TGTGCCAGTAGTCCTCGGAGTAAGCTCTTGAACACTGAAGCTTTCTTT,CASSPRSKLLNTEAFF
.,TRBV20-1,.,TRBJ1-1,TGCAGTGCACCTAACCGGGACGTGAACACTGAAGCTTTCTTT,CSAPNRDVNTEAFF
.,TRBV27,many,TRBJ1-1,TGTGCCAGCAATTCCAGGGGCACTGAAGCTTTCTTT,CASNSRGTEAFF
.,TRBV7-2,many,TRBJ2-5,TGTGCCAGCAGCTTCGGCTCGATGGAGACCCAGTACTTC,CASSFGSMETQYF
.,TRBV11-1,many,TRBJ1-5,TGTGCCAGCAGCTTGGGAACATTAGGTAGCAATCAGCCCCAGCATTTT,CASSLGTLGSNQPQHF
.,TRBV27,many,TRBJ2-7,TGTGCCAGCAGTTTCGCGGGACGGGGTTACGAGCAGTACTTC,CASSFAGRGYEQYF
.,TRBV5-1,many,TRBJ2-5,TGCGCCAGCAGCTTGGGGCAGACGGCCGGGACCCAGTACTTC,CASSLGQTAGTQYF
TRBD1,TRBV12-3/TRBV12-4,.,TRBJ2-2,TGTGCCAGCAGTGGGGGACAGTCGGGGTCCGGGGAGCTGTTTTTT,CASSGGQSGSGELFF
TRBD1,TRBV11-1,.,TRBJ2-2,TGTGCCAGCAGCTACCGGGACAGGGGCCCCTTGAACACCGGGGAGCTGTTTTTT,CASSYRDRGPLNTGELFF
.,TRBV29-1,many,TRBJ2-7,TGCAGCGCCCAACGGGACGCAAACGAGCAGTACTTC,CSAQRDANEQYF
.,TRBV6-1,many,TRBJ2-7,TGTGCCAGCAGTGAAGAGGTTGGACCCCGAGGCCGCGAGCAGTACTTC,CASSEEVGPRGREQYF
TRBD2,TRBV15,.,TRBJ2-2,TGTGCCACCAGCAGATCGGGGACTAGAAGGGCCGGGGAGCTGTTTTTT,CATSRSGTRRAGELFF
TRBD1,TRBV2,many,TRBJ1-2,TGTGCCAGCAGGGGAGGGACAGGGGGCAGCTATGGCTACACCTTC,CASRGGTGGSYGYTF
.,TRBV18,few,TRBJ1-1,TGTGCCAGCTCACCAACGGGTAGGGGAAGGACTGAAGCTTTCTTT,CASSPTGRGRTEAFF
.,TRBV6-2/TRBV6-3,.,TRBJ2-6,TGTGCCAGCAGTTACCACACTCTGGCCGGGGCCAACGTCCTGACTTTC,CASSYHTLAGANVLTF
TRBD1,TRBV25-1,many,TRBJ2-7,TGTGCCAGCTCTCCCGTCGCAGGGGGCTCCGAGCAGTACTTC,CASSPVAGGSEQYF
.,TRBV7-2,many,TRBJ2-5,TGTGCCAGCAGCCCACGGACAGCTTTCCAAGAGACCCAGTACTTC,CASSPRTAFQETQYF
.,TRBV12-3/TRBV12-4,many,TRBJ2-3,TGTGCCAGCAGTGACAGAGGCACAGATACGCAGTATTTT,CASSDRGTDTQYF
TRBD1,TRBV19,many,TRBJ1-2,TGTGCCAGTAGTACCTTGGGACAGGTTGGTGGCTACACCTTC,CASSTLGQVGGYTF
TRBD1,TRBV10-3,many,TRBJ2-5,TGTGCCATCAGTGCCAGAGTGCGGACAGGGGGCCGGGAGGAGACCCAGTACTTC,CAISARVRTGGREETQYF
.,TRBV7-9,many,TRBJ2-5,TGTGCCAGCAGCCCGGTAGCGGCCTCCCAAGAGACCCAGTACTTC,CASSPVAASQETQYF
.,TRBV11-2,many,TRBJ1-2,TGTGCCAGCAGCTTAGATATAGGTTTCAACTATGGCTACACCTTC,CASSLDIGFNYGYTF
.,TRBV27,many,TRBJ1-1,TGTGCCAGCAGTTTATTCGGCACGAACACTGAAGCTTTCTTT,CASSLFGTNTEAFF
.,TRBV28,many,TRBJ2-5,TGTGCCAGCAGTTTAAGGGGGGCGGGACTTGGAACCCAGTACTTC,CASSLRGAGLGTQYF
TRBD1,TRBV29-1,many,TRBJ1-1,TGCAGCGTTGGAAGGCAGGGGGCTTCAATGAACACTGAAGCTTTCTTT,CSVGRQGASMNTEAFF
TRBD1,TRBV12-3/TRBV12-4,many,TRBJ2-5,TGTGCCAGCAGGATAGCCGGACAGGGTACCCAGTACTTC,CASRIAGQGTQYF
.,TRBV6-2/TRBV6-3,.,TRBJ1-1,TGTGCCAGCAGGGACAGCTTTATGAACACTGAAGCTTTCTTT,CASRDSFMNTEAFF
TRBD1,TRBV24-1,.,TRBJ2-7,TGTGCCACCAGTGATCCCACCGGGACAGATAACGAGCAGTACTTC,CATSDPTGTDNEQYF
.,TRBV6-2/TRBV6-3,many,TRBJ1-2,TGTGCCAGCAGCTTGATCGACGGGTATGGCTACACCTTC,CASSLIDGYGYTF
.,TRBV6-1,.,TRBJ1-6,TGTGCCAGCCAAACGTTATTAACACCCCTCCACTTT,CASQTLLTPLHF
.,TRBV5-1,many,TRBJ2-7,TGCGCCAGCAGCTTGGTGGGGGGCTCGAACGAGCAGTACTTC,CASSLVGGSNEQYF
TRBD2,TRBV19,many,TRBJ2-7,TGTGCCAGTAGTCCGTATCGACGGGGGGACTCCTACGAGCAGTACTTC,CASSPYRRGDSYEQYF
TRBD1,TRBV6-1,once,TRBJ1-1,TGTGCCAGCAGTCCCCGGACAGGGCTCCAAGCTTTCTTT,CASSPRTGLQAFF
.,TRBV7-9,many,TRBJ1-5,TGTGCCAGCAGCTTAGATGGGCAGCCCCAGCATTTT,CASSLDGQPQHF
TRBD1,TRBV28,.,TRBJ1-2,TGTGCCAGCAGTTTATCGGACAGGGGTCTCTATGGCTACACCTTC,CASSLSDRGLYGYTF
TRBD2,TRBV20-1,many,TRBJ2-5,TGCAGTGCTAGCCCCTTTGGAGCGGGAGATGAGACCCAGTACTTC,CSASPFGAGDETQYF